The text below deals with one TCR beta chain. Its antigen is as yet unknown. Germline loops: CDR1 SGHNT, CDR2 YYREEE (reference sequence). The CDR3 has 15 amino acids. Trimming cost V 2 bases and J 2 bases, with 11 bases left between them. The sample is drawn from a study of graft-versus-host responses after intestinal transplantation. Study at large: Each of the recipients got a multivisceral, liver-intestinal, or isolated intestinal transplant. Study-level points and caveats: Some GvH clones were seen earlier in gut or blood, suggesting intestinal origin. Early post-transplant falls in HvG clones accompanied the peak levels of circulating GvH clones.

Some clones are missing from TCRdb's copy, which holds only in-frame ones; the method was immunoSEQ multiplex PCR. This table has tens of thousands of clones, approximately 88% appearing once. This TCR derives from a human donor who was the organ donor for an intestinal transplant. The input for sequencing was unstimulated CD4+ T cells sorted from spleen or lymph node cells, taken before transplant. The rearrangement links TRBV5-4 to TRBJ2-1; the D is unclear. The CDR3 loop reads CASSFPESAYNEQFF. The CDR3 region has the DNA TGTGCCAGCAGCTTCCCGGAGTCAGCCTACAATGAGCAGTTCTTC. The full variable domain, in which reference TRBV5-4 and TRBJ2-1 provide the parts outside the CDR3, is ETGVTQSPTHLIKTRGQQVTLRCSSQSGHNTVSWYQQALGQGPQFIFQYYREEENGRGNFPPRFSGLQFPNYSSELNVNALELDDSALYLCASSFPESAYNEQFFGPGTRLTVL.